This TCR beta chain derives from a study of cytomegalovirus exposure and HLA in healthy donors. As regards this clone: Its antigen is not known.

The V and J ends lost 3 bases and 6 bases, in that order; junction bases with no gene match: 4. CDR3 size: 14 residues. Germline values: CDR1 LGHNA, CDR2 YNFKEQ. Use of 60 Vbeta and 13 Jbeta primers characterized the PCR. The protocol was immunoSEQ multiplex PCR, while the TCRdb copy is restricted to in-frame clones and leaves out a portion. The table lists 150,000 to 200,000 clones, 80% of them singletons. Whole-study results and caveats: Judged likely to be a sequencing artifact was a cluster of highly shared sequence variants. Clonal expansion was found to be greater in HLA-associated TCR beta chains than in equally common others in a later analysis.

This sequence originates from a human donor in good health. The chain combines TRBV4-2 with TRBJ2-1; 8 nucleotides agree with TRBD2. The sample comprised PBMCs. CDR3 protein: CASSHPGTSNEQFF. CDR3 DNA: TGTGCCAGCAGCCATCCCGGGACTAGCAATGAGCAGTTCTTC.